The 4 T cell receptor beta chains below were found in one sample sequenced in a study of shared T cell receptors in the human thymus. The data were produced by immunoSEQ multiplex PCR, yet TCRdb's version contains in-frame clones alone and is incomplete. The data show roughly 710,000 clones, 80% to 90% seen once. This sample also belongs to another study, concerning human thymus T cells.

The sequenced sample consisted of thymocytes. Receptor source: a girl under three years old with a congenital heart defect.

The rearrangement links TRBV6-1 to TRBJ1-5, with D perhaps matching TRBD1 (6 bases). Between the trimmed V and J ends, which lost 0 bases and 1 base, there was a span of 22 bases. This CDR3 spans 20 amino acids. Germline-derived CDR1 and CDR2 are MNHNS and SASEGT. In DNA, the CDR3 is TGTGCCAGCAGTGAAGCGGATAGACAGGTAATAAAGGGGAGCAATCAGCCCCAGCATTTT. Protein sequence: CASSEADRQVIKGSNQPQHF.

The genes are TRBV10-3 and TRBJ2-4; 7 nucleotides align to TRBD1. This CDR3 contains 17 residues. The junction had 7 bases not matched to a gene; V was cut back by 2 bases and J by 0 bases. From germline, CDR1 is ENHRY and CDR2 SYGVKD. CDR3 loop: CAISETGDRLAKNIQYF. The CDR3 bases are TGTGCCATCAGTGAGACCGGGGACAGACTAGCCAAAAACATTCAGTACTTC.

DNA for the CDR3: TGTGCCAGTCTGGCCTCTACAGTCCCCGTAGATCAGCCCCAGCATTTT. Protein sequence: CASLASTVPVDQPQHF. The chain links TRBV19 to TRBJ1-5; no clear D. The CDR3 length is 16 residues. Germline CDR1 reads LNHDA; CDR2 reads SQIVND (reference sequence). V was trimmed by 8 bases and J by 5 bases, leaving 22 bases between them.

This chain connects TRBV5-1 to TRBJ2-3; D might be TRBD1 (5 bases). This CDR3 is 14 amino acids long. The V gene lost 2 bases and the J gene lost 5 bases, with 12 bases spanning the gap. CDR1 and CDR2 from the germline V gene are SGHRS and YFSETQ. CDR3 protein: CASSLRGPGDTQYF. The CDR3 bases are TGCGCCAGCAGCTTAAGGGGCCCTGGAGATACGCAGTATTTT.